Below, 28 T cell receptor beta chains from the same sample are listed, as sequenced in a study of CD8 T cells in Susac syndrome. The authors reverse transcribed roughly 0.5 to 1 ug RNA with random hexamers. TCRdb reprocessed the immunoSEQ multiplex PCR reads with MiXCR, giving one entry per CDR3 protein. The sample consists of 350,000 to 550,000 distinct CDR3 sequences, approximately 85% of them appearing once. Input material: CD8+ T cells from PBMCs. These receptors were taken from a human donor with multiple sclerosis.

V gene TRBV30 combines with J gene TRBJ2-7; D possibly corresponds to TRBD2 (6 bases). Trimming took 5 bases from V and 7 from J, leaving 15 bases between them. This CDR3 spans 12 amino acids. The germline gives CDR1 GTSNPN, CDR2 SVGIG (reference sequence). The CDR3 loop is CAWRGGEEEQYF. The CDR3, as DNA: TGTGCCTGGCGGGGTGGGGAGGAGGAGCAGTACTTC.

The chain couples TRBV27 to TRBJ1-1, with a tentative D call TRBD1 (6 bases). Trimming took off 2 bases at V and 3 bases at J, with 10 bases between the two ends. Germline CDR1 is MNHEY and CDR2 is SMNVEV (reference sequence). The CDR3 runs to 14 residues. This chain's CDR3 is CASSLQGRDTEAFF. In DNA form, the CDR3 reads TGTGCCAGCAGTTTACAGGGGAGGGACACTGAAGCTTTCTTT.

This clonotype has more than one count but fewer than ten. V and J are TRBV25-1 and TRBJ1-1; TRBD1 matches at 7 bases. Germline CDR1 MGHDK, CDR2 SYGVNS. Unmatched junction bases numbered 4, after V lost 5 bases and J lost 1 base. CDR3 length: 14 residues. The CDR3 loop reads CASSSGTENTEAFF. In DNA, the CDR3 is TGTGCCAGCAGTTCCGGGACAGAGAACACTGAAGCTTTCTTT.

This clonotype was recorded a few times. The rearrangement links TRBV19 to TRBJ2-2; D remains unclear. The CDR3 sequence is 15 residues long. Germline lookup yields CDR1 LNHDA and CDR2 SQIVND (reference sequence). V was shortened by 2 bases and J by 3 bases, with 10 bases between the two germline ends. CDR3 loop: CASSIPIDHTGELFF. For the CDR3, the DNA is TGTGCCAGTAGTATACCTATTGACCACACCGGGGAGCTGTTTTTT.

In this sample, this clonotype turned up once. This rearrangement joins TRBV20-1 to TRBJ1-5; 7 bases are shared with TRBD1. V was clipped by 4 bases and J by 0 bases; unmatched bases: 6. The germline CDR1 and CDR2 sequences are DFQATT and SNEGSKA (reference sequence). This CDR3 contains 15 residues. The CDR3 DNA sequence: TGCAGTGCTACTCGACAGGGACATAGCAATCAGCCCCAGCATTTT. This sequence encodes CSATRQGHSNQPQHF.

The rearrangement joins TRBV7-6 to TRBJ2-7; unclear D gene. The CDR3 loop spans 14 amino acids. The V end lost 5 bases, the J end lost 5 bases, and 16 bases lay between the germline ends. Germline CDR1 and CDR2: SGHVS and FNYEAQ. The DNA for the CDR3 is TGTGCCAGCAGCCCGAGCCGGACCAGGCACGAGCAGTACTTC. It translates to CASSPSRTRHEQYF.

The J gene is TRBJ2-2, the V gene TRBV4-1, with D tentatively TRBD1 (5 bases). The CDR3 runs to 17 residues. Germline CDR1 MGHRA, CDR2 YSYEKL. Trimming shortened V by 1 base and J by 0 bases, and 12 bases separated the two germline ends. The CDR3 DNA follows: TGCGCCAGCAGCCAAGCTCTAACAGGATCGAACACCGGGGAGCTGTTTTTT. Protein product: CASSQALTGSNTGELFF.

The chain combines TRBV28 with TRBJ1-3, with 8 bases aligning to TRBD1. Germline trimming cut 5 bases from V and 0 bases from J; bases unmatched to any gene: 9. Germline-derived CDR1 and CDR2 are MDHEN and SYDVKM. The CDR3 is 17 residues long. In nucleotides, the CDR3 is TGTGCCAGCAGTCCTGGACAGGGCAGCGGCTCTGGAAACACCATATATTTT. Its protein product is CASSPGQGSGSGNTIYF.

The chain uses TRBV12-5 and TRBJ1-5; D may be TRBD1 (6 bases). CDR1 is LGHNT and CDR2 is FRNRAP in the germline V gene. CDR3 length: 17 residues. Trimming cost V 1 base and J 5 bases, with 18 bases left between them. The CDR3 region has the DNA TGTGCTAGTGGTTTGGGCACTCTGTCAGGGGTGCATCAGCCCCAGCATTTT. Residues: CASGLGTLSGVHQPQHF.

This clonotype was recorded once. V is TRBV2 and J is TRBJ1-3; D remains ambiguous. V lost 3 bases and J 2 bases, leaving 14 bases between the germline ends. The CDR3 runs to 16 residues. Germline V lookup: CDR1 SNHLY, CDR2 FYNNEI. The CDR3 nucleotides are TGTGCCAGCAGTGATCCATCCTTGGATCCTGGAAACACCATATATTTT. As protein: CASSDPSLDPGNTIYF.

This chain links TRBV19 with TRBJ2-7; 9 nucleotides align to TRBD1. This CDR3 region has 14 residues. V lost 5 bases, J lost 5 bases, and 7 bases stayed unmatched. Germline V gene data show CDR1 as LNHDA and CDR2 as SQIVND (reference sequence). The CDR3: CASSLRTGDDEQYF. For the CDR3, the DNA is TGTGCCAGTAGTCTTCGGACAGGGGATGACGAGCAGTACTTC. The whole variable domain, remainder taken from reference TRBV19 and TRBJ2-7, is DGGITQSPKYLFRKEGQNVTLSCEQNLNHDAMYWYRQDPGQGLRLIYYSQIVNDFQKGDIAEGYSVSREKKESFPLTVTSAQKNPTAFYLCASSLRTGDDEQYFGPGTRLTVT.

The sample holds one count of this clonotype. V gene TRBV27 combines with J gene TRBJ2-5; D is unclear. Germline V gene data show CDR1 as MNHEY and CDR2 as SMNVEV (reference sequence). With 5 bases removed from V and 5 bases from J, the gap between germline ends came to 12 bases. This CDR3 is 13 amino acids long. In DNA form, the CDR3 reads TGTGCCAGCAGTCAGACCGCTGGGGAGACCCAGTACTTC. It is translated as CASSQTAGETQYF.

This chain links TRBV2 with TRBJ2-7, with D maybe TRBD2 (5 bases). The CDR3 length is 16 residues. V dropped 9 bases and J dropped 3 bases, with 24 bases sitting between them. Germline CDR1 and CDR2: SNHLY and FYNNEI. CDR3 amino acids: CASLQVGESIRYEQYF. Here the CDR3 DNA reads TGTGCCAGTCTTCAGGTCGGGGAGTCGATCCGCTACGAGCAGTACTTC.

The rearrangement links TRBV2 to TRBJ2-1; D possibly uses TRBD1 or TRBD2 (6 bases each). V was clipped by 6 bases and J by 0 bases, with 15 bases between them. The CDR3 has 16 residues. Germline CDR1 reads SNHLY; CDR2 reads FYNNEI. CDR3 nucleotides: TGTGCCAGCAGCTCTTTGCGGGACACCTCCTACAATGAGCAGTTCTTC. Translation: CASSSLRDTSYNEQFF.

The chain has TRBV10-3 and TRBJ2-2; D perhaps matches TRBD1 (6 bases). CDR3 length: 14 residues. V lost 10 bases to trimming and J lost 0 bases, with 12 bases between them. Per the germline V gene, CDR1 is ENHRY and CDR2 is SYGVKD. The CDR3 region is CATWDTANTGELFF. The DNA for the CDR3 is TGTGCCACCTGGGACACCGCGAACACCGGGGAGCTGTTTTTT.

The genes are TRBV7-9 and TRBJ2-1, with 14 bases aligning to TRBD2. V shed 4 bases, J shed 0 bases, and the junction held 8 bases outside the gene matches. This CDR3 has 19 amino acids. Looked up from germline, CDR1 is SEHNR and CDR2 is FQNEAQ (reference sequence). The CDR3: CASSSAGTSGSFSYNEQFF. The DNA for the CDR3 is TGTGCCAGCAGCTCTGCCGGGACTAGCGGGAGTTTCTCCTACAATGAGCAGTTCTTC.

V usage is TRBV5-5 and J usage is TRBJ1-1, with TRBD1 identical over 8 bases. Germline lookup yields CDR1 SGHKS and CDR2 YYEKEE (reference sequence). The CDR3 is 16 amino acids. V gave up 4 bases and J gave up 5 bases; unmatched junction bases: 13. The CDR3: CASSLVAQGAWTEAFF. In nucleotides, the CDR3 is TGTGCCAGCAGCCTGGTAGCCCAGGGGGCCTGGACTGAAGCTTTCTTT. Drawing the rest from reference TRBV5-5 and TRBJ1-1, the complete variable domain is DAGVTQSPTHLIKTRGQQVTLRCSPISGHKSVSWYQQVLGQGPQFIFQYYEKEERGRGNFPDRFSARQFPNYSSELNVNALLLGDSALYLCASSLVAQGAWTEAFFGQGTRLTVV.

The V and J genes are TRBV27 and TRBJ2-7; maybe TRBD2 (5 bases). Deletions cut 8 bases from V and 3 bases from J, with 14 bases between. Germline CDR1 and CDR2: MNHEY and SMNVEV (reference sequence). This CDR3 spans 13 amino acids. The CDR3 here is CASAPDGLYEQYF. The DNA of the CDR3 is TGTGCCAGCGCCCCGGACGGACTCTACGAGCAGTACTTC.

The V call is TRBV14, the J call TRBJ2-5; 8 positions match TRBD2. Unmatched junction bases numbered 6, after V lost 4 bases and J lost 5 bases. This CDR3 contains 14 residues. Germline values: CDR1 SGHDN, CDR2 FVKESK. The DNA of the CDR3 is TGTGCCAGCAGCCTCCACAGCGGGAGCGAGACCCAGTACTTC. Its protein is CASSLHSGSETQYF.

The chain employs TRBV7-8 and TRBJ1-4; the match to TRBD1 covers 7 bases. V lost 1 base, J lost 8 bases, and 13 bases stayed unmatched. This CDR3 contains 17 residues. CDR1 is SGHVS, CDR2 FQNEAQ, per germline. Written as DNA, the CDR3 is TGTGCCAGCAGCTTAGGGAGACTAACAGGGGTCGTGGAAAAACTGTTTTTT. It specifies CASSLGRLTGVVEKLFF. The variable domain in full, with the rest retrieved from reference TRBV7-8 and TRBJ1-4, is GAGVSQSPRYKVAKRGQDVALRCDPISGHVSLFWYQQALGQGPEFLTYFQNEAQLDKSGLPSDRFFAERPEGSVSTLKIQRTQQEDSAVYLCASSLGRLTGVVEKLFFGSGTQLSVL.

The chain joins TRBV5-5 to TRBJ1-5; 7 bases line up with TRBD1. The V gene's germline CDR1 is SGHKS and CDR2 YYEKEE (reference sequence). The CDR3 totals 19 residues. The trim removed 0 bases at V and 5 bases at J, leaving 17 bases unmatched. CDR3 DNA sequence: TGTGCCAGCAGCTTGGTTCCTGACAGGGTCAGCCCTAATGATCAGCCCCAGCATTTT. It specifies CASSLVPDRVSPNDQPQHF.

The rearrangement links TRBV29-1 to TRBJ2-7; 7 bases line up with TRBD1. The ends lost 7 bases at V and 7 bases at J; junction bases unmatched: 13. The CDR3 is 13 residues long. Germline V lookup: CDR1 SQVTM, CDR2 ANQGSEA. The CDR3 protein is CSGTQGESREQYF. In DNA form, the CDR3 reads TGCAGCGGCACCCAGGGGGAATCGAGAGAGCAGTACTTC.

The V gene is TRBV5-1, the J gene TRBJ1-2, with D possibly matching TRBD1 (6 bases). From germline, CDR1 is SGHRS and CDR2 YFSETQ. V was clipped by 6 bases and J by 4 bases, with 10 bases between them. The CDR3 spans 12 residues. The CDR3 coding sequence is TGCGCCAGCAAAGGGACACCCTATGGCTACACCTTC. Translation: CASKGTPYGYTF.

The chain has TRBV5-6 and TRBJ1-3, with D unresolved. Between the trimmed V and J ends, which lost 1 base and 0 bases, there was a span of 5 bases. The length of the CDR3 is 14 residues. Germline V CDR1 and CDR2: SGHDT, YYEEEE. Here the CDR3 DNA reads TGTGCCAGCAGCTTGTTAAGCTCTGGAAACACCATATATTTT. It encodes CASSLLSSGNTIYF. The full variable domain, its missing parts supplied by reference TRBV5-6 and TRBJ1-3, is DAGVTQSPTHLIKTRGQQVTLRCSPKSGHDTVSWYQQALGQGPQFIFQYYEEEERQRGNFPDRFSGHQFPNYSSELNVNALLLGDSALYLCASSLLSSGNTIYFGEGSWLTVV.

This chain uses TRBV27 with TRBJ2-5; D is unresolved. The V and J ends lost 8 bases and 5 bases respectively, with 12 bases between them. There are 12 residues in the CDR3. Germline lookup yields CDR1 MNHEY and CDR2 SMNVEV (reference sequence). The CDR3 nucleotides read TGTGCCAGCGGGTGGGCGGTGGAGACCCAGTACTTC. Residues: CASGWAVETQYF.

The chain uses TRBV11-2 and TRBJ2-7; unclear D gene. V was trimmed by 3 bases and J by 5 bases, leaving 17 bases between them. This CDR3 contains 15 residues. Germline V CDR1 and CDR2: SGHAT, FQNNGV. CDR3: CASSFYPEQSHEQYF. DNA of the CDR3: TGTGCCAGCAGCTTTTATCCGGAACAATCTCACGAGCAGTACTTC.

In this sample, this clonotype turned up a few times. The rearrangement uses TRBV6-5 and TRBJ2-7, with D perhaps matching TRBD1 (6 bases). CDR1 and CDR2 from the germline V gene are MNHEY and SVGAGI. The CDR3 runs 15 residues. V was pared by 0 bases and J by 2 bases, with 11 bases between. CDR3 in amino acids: CASSYSVTGTYEQYF. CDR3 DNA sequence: TGTGCCAGCAGTTACTCTGTCACAGGGACCTACGAGCAGTACTTC.

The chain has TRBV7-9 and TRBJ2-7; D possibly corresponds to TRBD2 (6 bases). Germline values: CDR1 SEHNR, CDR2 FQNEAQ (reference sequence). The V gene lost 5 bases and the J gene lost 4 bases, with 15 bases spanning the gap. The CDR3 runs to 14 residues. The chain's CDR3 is CASSPFGTPYEQYF. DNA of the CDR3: TGTGCCAGCAGCCCGTTCGGGACTCCGTACGAGCAGTACTTC.